The 10 T cell receptor beta chains below come from one sample, sequenced in a study of neoadjuvant anti-PD-1 for oral cavity cancer. Data came from immunoSEQ multiplex PCR; TCRdb stores just in-frame clones and leaves some out. The table lists 60,000 to 80,000 clones, 79% of them singletons. Source: PBMCs, taken before nivolumab (anti-PD-1) treatment. These TCRs come from a person aged 35-79 years with oral cavity squamous cell carcinoma.

Details on this clone: The junction and the germline gene differ at one end; a read error may be behind it. The rearrangement uses TRBV28 and TRBJ1-1, with 9 bases aligning to TRBD1. CDR1 and CDR2 from the germline V gene are MDHEN and SYDVKM. The CDR3 covers 15 residues. CDR3 sequence reads: CASSSTGTGNSEAFF. The CDR3 DNA sequence: TGTGCCAGCAGTTCCACCGGGACAGGGAACTCTGAAGCTTTCTTT.

CDR3 DNA: TGTGCCACCAGCAGAGTACAGCGGTGGAACACCGGGGAGCTGTTTTTT. Translated, it gives CATSRVQRWNTGELFF. The chain joins TRBV15 to TRBJ2-2, with D possibly TRBD2 on 5 matching bases. Trimming stripped 1 base from V and 1 base from J, with 10 bases between. This CDR3 is 16 amino acids long. Germline CDR1 reads LNHNV; CDR2 reads YYDKDF (reference sequence).

This clone was recorded once. V usage is TRBV5-4 and J usage is TRBJ1-3; possibly TRBD1 for D (5 bases). This CDR3 is built from 15 residues. The V and J ends lost 0 bases and 2 bases respectively, with 9 bases between them. Germline-derived CDR1 and CDR2 are SGHNT and YYREEE (reference sequence). CDR3 DNA: TGTGCCAGCAGCTTGGGGGGGGTGGCTGGAAACACCATATATTTT. This codes for CASSLGGVAGNTIYF.

The rearrangement joins TRBV6-5 to TRBJ2-3; the match to TRBD2 covers 11 bases. The CDR3 is 15 amino acids. Germline V gene sequence: CDR1 MNHEY, CDR2 SVGAGI. With 5 bases clipped from V and 4 bases from J, the junction kept 5 bases outside the gene matches. The CDR3 is CASSRSGGASDTQYF. As DNA, the CDR3 is TGTGCCAGCAGTCGTAGCGGGGGGGCGTCAGATACGCAGTATTTT.

This clone was detected once. The chain couples TRBV7-2 to TRBJ1-5; D is unclear. The CDR3 runs 15 residues. V lost 5 bases, J lost 3 bases, and 14 bases lay in between. Germline CDR1 and CDR2: SGHTA and FQGNSA. DNA of the CDR3: TGTGCCAGCAGCCCCCAAGACGGGGACAATCAGCCCCAGCATTTT. This translates into CASSPQDGDNQPQHF.

The chain employs TRBV4-1 and TRBJ2-5; D tentatively reads TRBD1 or TRBD2 (5 bases each). Trimming pared 2 bases from V and 12 bases from J, leaving 19 bases between. The CDR3 is 14 amino acids. The germline gives CDR1 MGHRA, CDR2 YSYEKL. The CDR3 spells CASSQNTISGREYF. CDR3 bases: TGCGCCAGCAGCCAAAACACCATTTCGGGGCGCGAGTACTTC.

CDR3 nucleotide sequence: TGTGCCAGCAGCGTAGCCAAGGGAGGGAACACTGAAGCTTTCTTT. It codes for CASSVAKGGNTEAFF. The chain has TRBV9 and TRBJ1-1; D remains ambiguous. The germline CDR1 and CDR2 sequences are SGDLS and YYNGEE. The CDR3 is 15 amino acids. V shed 0 bases and J shed 1 base, with 10 bases lying between them. Full variable domain (rest looked up from reference TRBV9 and TRBJ1-1): DSGVTQTPKHLITATGQRVTLRCSPRSGDLSVYWYQQSLDQGLQFLIQYYNGEERAKGNILERFSAQQFPDLHSELNLSSLELGDSALYFCASSVAKGGNTEAFFGQGTRLTVV.

The V gene is TRBV11-2, the J gene TRBJ2-1; 9 bases line up with TRBD1. The V gene end was trimmed by 4 bases and the J gene end by 7 bases; junction bases not matched to a gene: 8. Germline V gene data show CDR1 as SGHAT and CDR2 as FQNNGV. The CDR3 contains 15 residues. This chain's CDR3 is CASSSYRGQGNEQFF. The CDR3 nucleotides read TGTGCCAGCAGCTCATACAGGGGGCAGGGGAATGAGCAGTTCTTC.

The chain is built from TRBV10-1 and TRBJ2-7; D gene uncertain. Between the trimmed V and J ends, which lost 3 bases and 0 bases, there was a span of 9 bases. From germline, CDR1 is WNHNN and CDR2 SYGVQD (reference sequence). The length of the CDR3 is 14 residues. CDR3 in amino acids: CASSDHGTSYEQYF. The CDR3 DNA reads as TGCGCCAGCAGTGACCATGGAACCTCCTACGAGCAGTACTTC.

This clone was counted a single time. V usage is TRBV5-1 and J usage is TRBJ2-5; D is unresolved. CDR3 size: 14 residues. The V gene lost 7 bases and the J gene lost 2 bases, with 15 bases spanning the gap. Germline CDR1 and CDR2: SGHRS and YFSETQ. CDR3 nucleotides: TGCGCCAGCGGCTCCTTACTTAGGCAAGAGACCCAGTACTTC. Translation gives CASGSLLRQETQYF.